Shown below are 30 T cell receptor beta chains from a single sample sequenced in a study of blood T cell repertoires in COVID-19. TCRdb's table, derived via immunoSEQ multiplex PCR, lists solely in-frame clones and lacks some. The sample holds about 140,000 clones, 70% to 90% seen once. The sample was peripheral blood. The receptor source for this set is a human donor in a cohort sampled during active COVID-19.

This clone has only a few counts. The chain uses TRBV15 and TRBJ1-1; 7 positions match TRBD1. The J segment lost 5 bases and the V segment lost 0 bases, leaving 9 bases of the junction unmatched. CDR3 length: 16 amino acids. Germline V gives CDR1 LNHNV, CDR2 YYDKDF (reference sequence). The CDR3 DNA follows: TGTGCCACCAGCAGAGATGACAGGCAGGGGGATACTGAAGCTTTCTTT. It yields the protein CATSRDDRQGDTEAFF.

This clone was observed a few times. The chain joins TRBV9 to TRBJ2-7; TRBD1 matches at 8 bases. There are 13 residues in the CDR3. Per germline, CDR1 SGDLS and CDR2 YYNGEE. Losses at the gene ends were 3 bases for V and 4 bases for J; bases not matched to a gene: 3. CDR3 loop: CASSAGGAYEQYF. CDR3 DNA sequence: TGTGCCAGCAGCGCAGGGGGCGCTTACGAGCAGTACTTC. Full variable domain (rest looked up from reference TRBV9 and TRBJ2-7): DSGVTQTPKHLITATGQRVTLRCSPRSGDLSVYWYQQSLDQGLQFLIQYYNGEERAKGNILERFSAQQFPDLHSELNLSSLELGDSALYFCASSAGGAYEQYFGPGTRLTVT.

The chain uses TRBV5-8 and TRBJ2-7, with 7 bases that match TRBD2. The V and J ends lost 0 bases and 4 bases, in that order; junction bases with no gene match: 4. The CDR3 is 14 amino acids. Per the germline V gene, CDR1 is SGHTS and CDR2 is YDEGEE. CDR3 in amino acids: CASSLGRERYEQYF. The CDR3 nucleotides are TGTGCCAGCAGCTTGGGGCGGGAGCGGTACGAGCAGTACTTC.

The chain is built from TRBV6-2 or TRBV6-3 and TRBJ2-7; no reliable D call. The CDR3 runs 12 residues. In germline, CDR1 is MNHEY, CDR2 SVGEGT. V was trimmed by 0 bases and J by 6 bases, leaving 6 bases between them. CDR3 nucleotide sequence: TGTGCCAGCAGTTACTCCCCGGGCGAGCAGTACTTC. It yields the protein CASSYSPGEQYF.

The chain employs TRBV10-1 and TRBJ1-5; TRBD1 agrees at 9 bases. Germline CDR1 WNHNN, CDR2 SYGVQD (reference sequence). The CDR3 spans 14 residues. The ends lost 11 bases at V and 7 bases at J; junction bases unmatched: 12. CDR3 nucleotide sequence: TGCGCCGGAATTGGGACAGGGTTTTTACAGCCCCAGCATTTT. This encodes CAGIGTGFLQPQHF.

V is TRBV5-1 and J is TRBJ2-5, with 8 bases that match TRBD2. This CDR3 has 17 residues. The germline CDR1 and CDR2 sequences are SGHRS and YFSETQ. V was clipped by 0 bases and J by 2 bases; unmatched bases: 9. The CDR3 sequence is CASSLDWGAGGQETQYF. The CDR3 bases are TGCGCCAGCAGCTTGGACTGGGGTGCGGGAGGACAAGAGACCCAGTACTTC. Full variable domain (remainder filled in from reference TRBV5-1 and TRBJ2-5): KAGVTQTPRYLIKTRGQQVTLSCSPISGHRSVSWYQQTPGQGLQFLFEYFSETQRNKGNFPGRFSGRQFSNSRSEMNVSTLELGDSALYLCASSLDWGAGGQETQYFGPGTRLLVL.

The chain links TRBV9 to TRBJ1-1, with D possibly matching TRBD1 (6 bases). The CDR3 spans 15 residues. Between the trimmed V and J ends, which lost 2 bases and 0 bases, there was a span of 11 bases. Germline V gene lookup returns CDR1 SGDLS and CDR2 YYNGEE. CDR3 in amino acids: CASSVGDTMNTEAFF. The CDR3 coding sequence is TGTGCCAGCAGCGTGGGGGACACCATGAACACTGAAGCTTTCTTT.

V is TRBV5-1 and J is TRBJ1-6; 9 nucleotides line up with TRBD1. J was trimmed by 10 bases and V by 4 bases; bases with no gene match: 12. The CDR3 contains 16 residues. Per the germline V gene, CDR1 is SGHRS and CDR2 is YFSETQ. The CDR3 sequence is CASSPDPGQGGSPLHF. The DNA for the CDR3 is TGCGCCAGCAGCCCAGACCCGGGACAGGGTGGATCACCCCTCCACTTT.

This chain connects TRBV30 to TRBJ1-4; D call uncertain. The CDR3 totals 12 residues. The germline V and J ends were trimmed by 1 base and 6 bases, with 6 bases remaining between them. The germline V gene has CDR1 GTSNPN and CDR2 SVGIG (reference sequence). CDR3 DNA sequence: TGTGCCTGGAGTGCCTCTTATGAAAAACTGTTTTTT. This sequence encodes CAWSASYEKLFF.

This chain uses TRBV5-1 with TRBJ2-1; 7 bases are shared with TRBD2. The length of the CDR3 is 14 residues. Germline V lookup: CDR1 SGHRS, CDR2 YFSETQ. J lost 4 bases, V lost 2 bases, and 3 bases had no gene match. DNA of the CDR3: TGCGCCAGCAGCTTCGAAGCGGGATACAATGAGCAGTTCTTC. It codes for CASSFEAGYNEQFF.

In this sample, this clone turned up once. The genes are TRBV7-9 and TRBJ2-7; 7 bases are a match to TRBD1. Looked up from germline, CDR1 is SEHNR and CDR2 is FQNEAQ (reference sequence). The V segment lost 5 bases and the J segment 5 bases; nucleotides outside the gene matches: 9. The CDR3 has 14 residues. The CDR3, as DNA: TGTGCCAGCAGCCCCCGGGACAGTACGAACGAGCAGTACTTC. This sequence encodes CASSPRDSTNEQYF.

The chain carries TRBV4-3 and TRBJ1-4, with 7 positions matching TRBD1. The CDR3 is made up of 15 amino acids. J gave up 5 bases and V 0 bases, and 3 bases lay outside the gene matches. The germline V gene has CDR1 LGHNA and CDR2 YSLEER. The CDR3 DNA follows: TGCGCCAGCAGCCAAGATGGGGACAGAAATGAAAAACTGTTTTTT. Translating gives CASSQDGDRNEKLFF.

This clone was found a few times. The chain couples TRBV7-8 to TRBJ1-5; no definite D call. Germline V gene lookup returns CDR1 SGHVS and CDR2 FQNEAQ. V gave up 1 base and J gave up 9 bases, with 4 bases separating them. This CDR3 comprises 11 residues. DNA of the CDR3: TGTGCCAGCAGCTTAGACGGGCCCCAGCATTTT. Its protein product is CASSLDGPQHF.

The genes are TRBV30 and TRBJ1-6; D may be TRBD1 (6 bases). This CDR3 is 14 amino acids long. The V gene lost 3 bases and the J gene lost 7 bases, with 13 bases spanning the gap. CDR1 GTSNPN and CDR2 SVGIG come from the germline V gene (reference sequence). DNA for the CDR3: TGTGCCTGGAGCCCAGGGGTTGGGAATTCACCCCTCCACTTT. Protein: CAWSPGVGNSPLHF.

The rearrangement joins TRBV28 to TRBJ2-7, with 7 bases identical to TRBD2. Germline V gives CDR1 MDHEN, CDR2 SYDVKM. V gave up 2 bases and J gave up 6 bases; unmatched junction bases: 13. CDR3 size: 16 residues. The CDR3 coding sequence is TGTGCCAGCAGTTTAATTTCCCCCTCGCCGGGGGGCGAGCAGTACTTC. Its translation is CASSLISPSPGGEQYF.

J is TRBJ1-1 and V is TRBV4-1; the D gene is possibly TRBD1 (5 bases). Germline-derived CDR1 and CDR2 are MGHRA and YSYEKL. The CDR3 runs 14 residues. V lost 4 bases to trimming and J lost 3 bases, with 12 bases between them. This CDR3 is CASSPWRGYTEAFF. The CDR3 DNA sequence: TGCGCCAGCAGCCCATGGCGGGGGTACACTGAAGCTTTCTTT.

This sequence joins TRBV9 and TRBJ2-7; possible D gene TRBD2, 7 bases. The V and J ends lost 0 bases and 5 bases respectively, with 15 bases between them. This CDR3 spans 15 amino acids. The germline gives CDR1 SGDLS, CDR2 YYNGEE. The CDR3 region has the DNA TGTGCCAGCAGCGTAGCTGAGGGGGAGGGAGACGAGCAGTACTTC. This sequence encodes CASSVAEGEGDEQYF.

V usage is TRBV29-1 and J usage is TRBJ1-2; no clear D gene. CDR3 size: 14 residues. The germline gives CDR1 SQVTM, CDR2 ANQGSEA. V was clipped by 7 bases and J by 4 bases, with 19 bases between them. The CDR3 DNA is TGCAGCGCTATTGAGGGCCTCGGGGTCTATGGCTACACCTTC. This translates into CSAIEGLGVYGYTF.

The chain recombines TRBV7-3 with TRBJ1-5; perhaps TRBD1 as D (5 bases). V was shortened by 7 bases and J by 4 bases, with 11 bases between the two germline ends. The CDR3 has 13 residues. Germline V CDR1 and CDR2: SGHTA, FQGTGA. CDR3 loop: CASMGTFNQPQHF. The CDR3 coding sequence is TGTGCCAGCATGGGGACTTTTAATCAGCCCCAGCATTTT.

The J gene is TRBJ1-5, the V gene TRBV2, with no clear D. Germline V CDR1 and CDR2: SNHLY, FYNNEI. The CDR3 extends over 15 amino acids. The V gene lost 6 bases and the J gene lost 6 bases, with 18 bases spanning the gap. CDR3 sequence reads: CASSPLPRQTQPQHF. CDR3 nucleotide sequence: TGTGCCAGCAGCCCACTACCAAGGCAAACTCAGCCCCAGCATTTT.

The chain combines TRBV6-1 with TRBJ1-6; 8 nucleotides line up with TRBD1. The CDR3 runs 16 residues. Germline-derived CDR1 and CDR2 are MNHNS and SASEGT. Trimming removed 4 bases from V and 6 bases from J; junction bases left unmatched: 8. The CDR3 loop reads CASSALGTGGNSPLHF. In nucleotides, the CDR3 is TGTGCCAGCAGTGCACTTGGGACAGGCGGTAATTCACCCCTCCACTTT.

CDR3: CASSGGVPYEQYF. The CDR3 DNA reads as TGTGCCAGCAGTGGGGGGGTGCCCTACGAGCAGTACTTC. The rearrangement links TRBV28 to TRBJ2-7; 7 bases agree with TRBD2. The CDR3 totals 13 residues. Germline CDR1 is MDHEN and CDR2 is SYDVKM. V gave up 5 bases and J gave up 2 bases; unmatched junction bases: 3.

The CDR3 spells CASSEARGNEQFF. The CDR3 region has the DNA TGCGCCAGCAGTGAGGCCAGGGGTAATGAGCAGTTCTTC. The V and J genes are TRBV10-2 and TRBJ2-1; TRBD1 might be the D (6 bases). Trimming stripped 2 bases from V and 7 bases from J, with 9 bases between. This CDR3 comprises 13 residues. Germline assignment: CDR1 WSHSY and CDR2 SAAADI.

The V call is TRBV30, the J call TRBJ2-6, with D possibly TRBD1 on 6 matching bases. CDR3 length: 15 amino acids. Trimming shortened V by 2 bases and J by 4 bases, and 12 bases separated the two germline ends. Germline V lookup: CDR1 GTSNPN, CDR2 SVGIG (reference sequence). The CDR3 coding sequence is TGTGCCTGGAGTTTTACAGGGTCCGGGGCCAACGTCCTGACTTTC. Translation: CAWSFTGSGANVLTF.

The chain employs TRBV9 and TRBJ1-2, with a tentative D call TRBD1 (6 bases). CDR3 length equals 16 residues. Per germline, CDR1 SGDLS and CDR2 YYNGEE. With 4 bases removed from V and 8 bases from J, the gap between germline ends came to 24 bases. Written as DNA, the CDR3 is TGTGCCAGCAGCTCGAACAGGGATAGCCCAAGTAACGGCTACACCTTC. Translating gives CASSSNRDSPSNGYTF.

V and J are TRBV18 and TRBJ1-2; D gene uncertain. From germline, CDR1 is KGHSH and CDR2 LQKENI. The CDR3 has 16 residues. The germline V and J ends were trimmed by 3 bases and 5 bases, with 19 bases remaining between them. The CDR3 spells CASSPTSSSQLYGYTF. As DNA, the CDR3 is TGTGCCAGCTCACCTACTTCGTCGTCCCAACTATATGGCTACACCTTC.

V is TRBV5-4 and J is TRBJ2-5, with TRBD2 matching 9 bases. Germline lookup yields CDR1 SGHNT and CDR2 YYREEE (reference sequence). J lost 5 bases, V lost 2 bases, and 4 bases had no gene match. The CDR3 runs to 14 residues. The CDR3 spells CASSFSGGRETQYF. The CDR3 DNA reads as TGTGCCAGCAGCTTCAGCGGGGGGCGGGAGACCCAGTACTTC.

The chain employs TRBV28 and TRBJ2-7; the D gene is possibly TRBD2 (6 bases). The V end was cut by 7 bases, the J end by 7 bases, with 20 bases between. This CDR3 has 14 amino acids. Per germline, CDR1 MDHEN and CDR2 SYDVKM. As DNA, the CDR3 is TGTGCCAGCACCCTTGGGACTGCGACGGGGGAGCAGTACTTC. Translation: CASTLGTATGEQYF.

This chain links TRBV30 with TRBJ1-4; tentatively, D is TRBD1 (5 bases). CDR1 GTSNPN and CDR2 SVGIG come from the germline V gene (reference sequence). The CDR3 spans 13 residues. V dropped 3 bases and J dropped 4 bases, with 9 bases sitting between them. The CDR3 spells CAWRQVLNEKLFF. The CDR3 region has the DNA TGTGCCTGGAGACAGGTACTTAATGAAAAACTGTTTTTT. Based on the CDR3 plus reference TRBV30 and TRBJ1-4, the full variable domain is SQTIHQWPATLVQPVGSPLSLECTVEGTSNPNLYWYRQAAGRGLQLLFYSVGIGQISSEVPQNLSASRPQDRQFILSSKKLLLSDSGFYLCAWRQVLNEKLFFGSGTQLSVL.

This chain connects TRBV25-1 to TRBJ2-1, with 9 positions matching TRBD1. The CDR3 covers 16 residues. CDR1 is MGHDK and CDR2 is SYGVNS in the germline V gene. J was trimmed by 8 bases and V by 6 bases; bases with no gene match: 14. CDR3 coding DNA: TGTGCCAGCAGACCGGGACAGGGCAGGGTCGCGGATGAGCAGTTCTTC. This codes for CASRPGQGRVADEQFF.